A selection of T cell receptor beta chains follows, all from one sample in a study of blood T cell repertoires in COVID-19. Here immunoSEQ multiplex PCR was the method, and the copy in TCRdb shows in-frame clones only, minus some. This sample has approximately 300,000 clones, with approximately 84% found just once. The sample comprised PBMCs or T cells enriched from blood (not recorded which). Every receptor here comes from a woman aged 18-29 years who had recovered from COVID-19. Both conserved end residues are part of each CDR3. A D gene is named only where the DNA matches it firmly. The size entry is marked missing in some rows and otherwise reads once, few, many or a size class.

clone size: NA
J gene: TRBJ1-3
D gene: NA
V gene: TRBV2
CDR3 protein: CASGGEGTAGNTIYF
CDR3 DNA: TGTGCCAGCGGGGGGGAGGGCACCGCTGGAAACACCATATATTTT

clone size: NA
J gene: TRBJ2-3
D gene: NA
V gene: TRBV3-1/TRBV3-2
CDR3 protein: CASSQASTDTQYF
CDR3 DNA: TGTGCCAGCAGCCAAGCTAGCACAGATACGCAGTATTTT

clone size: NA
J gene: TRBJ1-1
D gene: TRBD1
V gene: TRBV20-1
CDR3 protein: CSTGGDTEAFF
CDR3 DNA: TGCAGTACAGGGGGGGACACTGAAGCTTTCTTT

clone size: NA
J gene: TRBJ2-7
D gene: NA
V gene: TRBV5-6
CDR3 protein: CASSFGGEQYF
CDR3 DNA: TGTGCCAGCAGCTTCGGCGGCGAGCAGTACTTC

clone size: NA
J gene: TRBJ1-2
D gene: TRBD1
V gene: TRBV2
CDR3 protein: CASSPDRGKGNGYTF
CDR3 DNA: TGTGCCAGCAGTCCCGACAGGGGTAAGGGTAATGGCTACACCTTC

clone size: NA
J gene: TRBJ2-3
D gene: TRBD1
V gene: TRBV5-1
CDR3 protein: CASSLGTGQVSDTQYF
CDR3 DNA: TGCGCCAGCAGCCTTGGGACAGGGCAGGTCAGTGATACGCAGTATTTT

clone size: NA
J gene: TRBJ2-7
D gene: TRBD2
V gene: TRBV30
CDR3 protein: CAWSVGTSESYEQYF
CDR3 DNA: TGTGCCTGGAGTGTAGGGACTAGCGAGTCCTACGAGCAGTACTTC

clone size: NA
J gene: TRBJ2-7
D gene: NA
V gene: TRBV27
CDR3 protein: CASSLSGTHTEQYF
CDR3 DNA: TGTGCCAGCAGTTTATCGGGCACCCATACGGAGCAGTACTTC

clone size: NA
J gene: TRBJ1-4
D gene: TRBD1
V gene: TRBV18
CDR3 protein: CASSPRQGLNEKLFF
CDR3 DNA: TGTGCCAGCTCACCCCGACAGGGGTTGAATGAAAAACTGTTTTTT

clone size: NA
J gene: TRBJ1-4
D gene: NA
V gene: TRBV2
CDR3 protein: CASRDNYNEKLFF
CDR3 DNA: TGTGCCAGCAGGGACAACTATAATGAAAAACTGTTTTTT

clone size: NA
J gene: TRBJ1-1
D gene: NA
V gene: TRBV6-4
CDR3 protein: CASSEQGGTEAFF
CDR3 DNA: TGTGCCAGCAGTGAGCAAGGGGGCACTGAAGCTTTCTTT

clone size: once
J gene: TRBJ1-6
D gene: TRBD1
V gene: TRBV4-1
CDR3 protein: CASSDRGSSPLHF
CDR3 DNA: TGCGCCAGCAGCGACAGGGGGAGTTCACCCCTCCACTTT

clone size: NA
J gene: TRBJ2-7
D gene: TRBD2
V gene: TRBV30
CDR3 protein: CAWSWTRSYEQYF
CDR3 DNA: TGTGCCTGGAGCTGGACTAGGTCCTACGAGCAGTACTTC

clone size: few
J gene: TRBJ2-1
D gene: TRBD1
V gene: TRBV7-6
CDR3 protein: CASSRKGQGSYNEQFF
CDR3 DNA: TGTGCCAGCAGCAGAAAAGGACAGGGGTCCTACAATGAGCAGTTCTTC

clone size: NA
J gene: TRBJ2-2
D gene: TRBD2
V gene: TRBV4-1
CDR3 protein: CASSQDTGGPGELFF
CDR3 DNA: TGCGCCAGCAGCCAAGATACGGGGGGGCCCGGGGAGCTGTTTTTT

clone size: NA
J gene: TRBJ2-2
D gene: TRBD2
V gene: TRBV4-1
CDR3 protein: CASSQDGQAGRRTGELFF
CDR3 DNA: TGCGCCAGCAGCCAAGATGGGCAAGCGGGGAGGCGCACCGGGGAGCTGTTTTTT

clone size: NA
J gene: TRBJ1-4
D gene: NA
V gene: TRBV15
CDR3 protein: CATSRDGGEEKLFF
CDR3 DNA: TGTGCCACCAGCAGAGACGGCGGCGAGGAAAAACTGTTTTTT

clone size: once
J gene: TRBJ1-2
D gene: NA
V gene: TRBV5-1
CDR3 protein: CASSLDGGFDEGYGYTF
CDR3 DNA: TGCGCCAGCAGCTTGGACGGGGGGTTCGATGAGGGCTATGGCTACACCTTC

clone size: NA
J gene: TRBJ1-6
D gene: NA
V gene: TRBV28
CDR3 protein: CASKGGYSPLHF
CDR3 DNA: TGTGCCAGCAAAGGGGGTTATTCACCCCTCCACTTT

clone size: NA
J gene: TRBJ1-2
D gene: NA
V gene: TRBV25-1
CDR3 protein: CASYQDLDGYGYTF
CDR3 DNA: TGTGCCAGCTACCAAGATCTAGACGGGTATGGCTACACCTTC

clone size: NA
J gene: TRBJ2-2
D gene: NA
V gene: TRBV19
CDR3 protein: CASSINPANTGELFF
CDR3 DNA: TGTGCCAGTAGTATTAATCCAGCGAACACCGGGGAGCTGTTTTTT

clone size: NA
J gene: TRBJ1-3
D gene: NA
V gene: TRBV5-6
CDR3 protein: CASSSSRSAGNTIYF
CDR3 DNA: TGTGCCAGCAGCTCAAGTCGATCGGCTGGAAACACCATATATTTT

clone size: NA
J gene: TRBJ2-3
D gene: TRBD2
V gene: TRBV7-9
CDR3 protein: CASSLFTSGTDTQYF
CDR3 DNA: TGTGCCAGCAGCTTATTTACTAGCGGGACAGATACGCAGTATTTT